This T cell receptor beta chain was retrieved from a study of T cell responses to AZD1222 COVID-19 vaccine. Study results and limitations: A rise in Spike-specific TCR breadth and depth followed two AZD1222 doses. At 160-218 and 743-854, vaccine-associated CD4 TCRs were dominant, and they spanned spike. Only a handful of AZD1222 recipients were seropositive at baseline.

In regard to this clone: No antigen is known for it.

Produced via immunoSEQ multiplex PCR; TCRdb's table is partial and in-frame only. The sample consists of approximately 120,000 clones, around 90% of them appearing once. This receptor was identified in an adult in good health. The sequences come from peripheral blood, collected on day 0 of AZD1222 vaccination.

Written as DNA, the CDR3 is TGTGCCACTTCTCAAACGGGGCGTAATTCACCCCTCCACTTT. Encoded protein: CATSQTGRNSPLHF. This chain links TRBV6-5 with TRBJ1-6, with D perhaps TRBD1 (5 bases). This CDR3 region has 14 residues. Germline lookup yields CDR1 MNHEY and CDR2 SVGAGI. Trimming removed 10 bases at V and 6 bases at J, with 16 bases between.